The 2 T cell receptor beta chains below all came from one sample that was sequenced in a study of identical twins. MiXCR, run by TCRdb on the 5' RACE reads, gives a single entry per CDR3 protein. This sample yields hundreds of thousands of distinct CDR3 sequences, of which 7.1% are seen a single time; 1.6% belongs to the top ten. The same sample was also studied in work on yellow fever vaccine responses in identical twins.

Input material: PBMCs. These receptors were collected from a woman aged 18-29 years in good health.

This clonotype was counted only a few times. The rearrangement joins TRBV6-2 or TRBV6-3 to TRBJ2-7, with TRBD1 matching 7 bases. CDR3 length: 16 residues. Germline values: CDR1 MNHEY, CDR2 SVGEGT. After removal of 6 bases from V and 1 base from J, the junction contained 12 bases not matched to a gene. This chain's CDR3 is CASSPGQAFPSYEQYV. CDR3 bases: TGTGCCAGCAGCCCAGGACAGGCCTTCCCTTCCTACGAGCAGTACGTC.

J is TRBJ2-2 and V is TRBV11-3; D tentatively fits TRBD1 or TRBD2 (5 bases each). The CDR3 spans 13 residues. V lost 5 bases, J lost 7 bases, and 11 bases lay in between. Germline V gene lookup returns CDR1 SGHNT and CDR2 YENEEA. This CDR3 reads CASSTTGGGELFF. CDR3 DNA sequence: TGTGCCAGCAGCACTACAGGAGGCGGGGAGCTGTTTTTT.